Shown below are 6 T cell receptor beta chains from a single sample sequenced in a study of shared clonotypes between healthy human individuals. Assay: immunoSEQ multiplex PCR; the TCRdb copy retains only in-frame clones and omits some. The sample yields roughly 2 million clones, approximately 94% seen once. Sequences were obtained from naive CD4+ T cells sorted from blood. Subset described: CD45RA+ positively selected. Receptor source: a man younger than 35 in good health.

This chain joins TRBV6-1 and TRBJ2-1; 11 positions agree with TRBD2. Germline V gene data show CDR1 as MNHNS and CDR2 as SASEGT. V gave up 6 bases and J gave up 4 bases; unmatched junction bases: 5. The length of the CDR3 is 15 residues. The CDR3 DNA sequence: TGTGCCAGCAGCATGACTAGCGGGATTTACAATGAGCAGTTCTTC. Translated, it gives CASSMTSGIYNEQFF.

V usage is TRBV30 and J usage is TRBJ2-1, with D perhaps assigned TRBD1 or TRBD2 (6 bases each). The CDR3 has 14 amino acids. V gave up 8 bases and J gave up 5 bases, with 19 bases separating them. The germline gives CDR1 GTSNPN, CDR2 SVGIG (reference sequence). The CDR3 spells CAAKNGGADNEQFF. In nucleotides, the CDR3 is TGTGCCGCAAAAAACGGGGGCGCGGACAATGAGCAGTTCTTC.

The CDR3: CASSSTTSRVTDTQYF. DNA of the CDR3: TGTGCCAGCAGCTCTACTACTAGCCGGGTAACAGATACGCAGTATTTT. This chain links TRBV9 with TRBJ2-3; maybe TRBD2 (6 bases). In germline, CDR1 is SGDLS, CDR2 YYNGEE. The CDR3 is 16 amino acids. Trimming removed 4 bases at V and 3 bases at J, with 18 bases between.

The CDR3 protein is CASQSGSVETQYF. The CDR3 DNA follows: TGTGCCAGCCAGAGCGGTTCAGTCGAGACCCAGTACTTC. J is TRBJ2-5 and V is TRBV7-6, with a weak D call TRBD2 (5 bases). The V end was cut by 8 bases, the J end by 5 bases, with 15 bases between. This CDR3 is 13 amino acids long. Germline V gives CDR1 SGHVS, CDR2 FNYEAQ.

This rearrangement joins TRBV7-2 to TRBJ2-7, with TRBD2 matching 10 bases. J gave up 2 bases and V 3 bases, and 10 bases lay outside the gene matches. CDR1 is SGHTA and CDR2 is FQGNSA in the germline V gene. The CDR3 is 17 amino acids. For the CDR3, the DNA is TGTGCCAGCAGCTTTCTGGCTAGCGGGAGATTAACCTACGAGCAGTACTTC. The encoded protein is CASSFLASGRLTYEQYF.

The rearrangement uses TRBV19 and TRBJ2-1, with 7 bases identical to TRBD2. The CDR3 has 11 residues. The ends lost 3 bases at V and 10 bases at J; junction bases unmatched: 0. Germline CDR1 LNHDA, CDR2 SQIVND (reference sequence). CDR3 region: CASSMGGEQFF. In DNA form, the CDR3 reads TGTGCCAGTAGTATGGGAGGGGAGCAGTTCTTC.